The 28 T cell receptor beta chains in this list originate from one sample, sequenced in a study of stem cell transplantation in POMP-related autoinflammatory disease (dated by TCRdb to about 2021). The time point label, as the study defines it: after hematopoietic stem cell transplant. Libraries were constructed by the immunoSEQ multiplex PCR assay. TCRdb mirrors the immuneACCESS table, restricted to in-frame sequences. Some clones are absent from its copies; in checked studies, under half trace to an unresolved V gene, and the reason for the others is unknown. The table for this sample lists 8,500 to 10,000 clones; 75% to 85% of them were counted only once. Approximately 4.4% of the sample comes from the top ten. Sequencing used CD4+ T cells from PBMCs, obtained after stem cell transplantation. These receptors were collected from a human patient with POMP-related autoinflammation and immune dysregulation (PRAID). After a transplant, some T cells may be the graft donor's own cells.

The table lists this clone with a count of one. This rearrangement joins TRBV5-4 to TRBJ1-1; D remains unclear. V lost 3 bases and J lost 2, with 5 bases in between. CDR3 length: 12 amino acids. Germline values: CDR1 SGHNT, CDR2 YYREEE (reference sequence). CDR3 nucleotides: TGTGCCAGCAGCTGGGCTAACACTGAAGCTTTCTTT. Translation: CASSWANTEAFF.

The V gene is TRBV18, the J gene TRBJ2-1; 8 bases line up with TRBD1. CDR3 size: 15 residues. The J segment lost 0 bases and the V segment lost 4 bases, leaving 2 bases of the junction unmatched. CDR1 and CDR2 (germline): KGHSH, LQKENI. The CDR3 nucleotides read TGTGCCAGCTCACTCGACAGGGGCTCCTACAATGAGCAGTTCTTC. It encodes CASSLDRGSYNEQFF.

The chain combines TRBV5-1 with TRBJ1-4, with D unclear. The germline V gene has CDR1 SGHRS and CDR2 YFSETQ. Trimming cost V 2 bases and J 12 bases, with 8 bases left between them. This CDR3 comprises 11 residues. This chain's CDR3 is CASSFGSELFF. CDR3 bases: TGCGCCAGCAGCTTCGGGTCGGAACTGTTTTTT. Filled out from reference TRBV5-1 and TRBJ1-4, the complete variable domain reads KAGVTQTPRYLIKTRGQQVTLSCSPISGHRSVSWYQQTPGQGLQFLFEYFSETQRNKGNFPGRFSGRQFSNSRSEMNVSTLELGDSALYLCASSFGSELFFGSGTQLSVL.

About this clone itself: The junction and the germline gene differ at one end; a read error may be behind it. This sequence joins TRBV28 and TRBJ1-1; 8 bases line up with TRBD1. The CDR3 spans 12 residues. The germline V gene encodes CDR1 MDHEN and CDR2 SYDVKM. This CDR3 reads CASSLADRERSF. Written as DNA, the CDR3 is TGTGCCAGCAGTTTAGCGGACAGGGAGCGTTCCTTT.

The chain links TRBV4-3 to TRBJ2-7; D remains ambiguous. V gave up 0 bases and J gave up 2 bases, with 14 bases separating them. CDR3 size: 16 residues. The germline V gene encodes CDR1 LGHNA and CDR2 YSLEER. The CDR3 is CASSQDFGRNPYEQYF. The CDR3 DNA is TGCGCCAGCAGCCAAGATTTTGGTCGGAACCCCTACGAGCAGTACTTC.

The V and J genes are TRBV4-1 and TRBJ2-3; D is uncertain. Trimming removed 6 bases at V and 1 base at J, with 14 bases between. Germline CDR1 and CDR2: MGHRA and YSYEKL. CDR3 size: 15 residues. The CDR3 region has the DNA TGCGCCAGCAGTATGTCTCCCCTTGGCACAGATACGCAGTATTTT. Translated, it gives CASSMSPLGTDTQYF.

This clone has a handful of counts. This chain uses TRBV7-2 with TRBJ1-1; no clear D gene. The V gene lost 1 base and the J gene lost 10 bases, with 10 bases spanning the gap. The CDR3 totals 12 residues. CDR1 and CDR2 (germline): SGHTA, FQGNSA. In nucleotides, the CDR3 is TGTGCCAGCAGCTTAGTAGGTCCTCTAGCTTTCTTT. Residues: CASSLVGPLAFF.

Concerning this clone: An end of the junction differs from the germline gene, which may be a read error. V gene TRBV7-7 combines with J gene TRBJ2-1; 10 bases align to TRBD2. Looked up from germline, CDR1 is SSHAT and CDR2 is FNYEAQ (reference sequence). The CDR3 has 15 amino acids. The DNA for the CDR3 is TGTGCTAGCAGCTTAGGGGTAGCGGGAGGAAATGAGCAGTTCTTC. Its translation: CASSLGVAGGNEQFF.

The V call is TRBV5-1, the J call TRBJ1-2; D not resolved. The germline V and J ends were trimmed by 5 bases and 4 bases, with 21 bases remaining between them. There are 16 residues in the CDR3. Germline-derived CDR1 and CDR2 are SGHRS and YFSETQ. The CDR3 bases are TGCGCCAGCAGTCCCAAAGACACATTGAGTGGCTATGGCTACACCTTC. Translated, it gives CASSPKDTLSGYGYTF.

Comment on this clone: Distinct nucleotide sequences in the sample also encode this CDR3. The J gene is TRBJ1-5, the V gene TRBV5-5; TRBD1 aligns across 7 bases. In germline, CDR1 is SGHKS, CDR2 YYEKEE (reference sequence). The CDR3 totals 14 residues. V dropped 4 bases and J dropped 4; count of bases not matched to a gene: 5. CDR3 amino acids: CASSVGTVNQPQHF. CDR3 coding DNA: TGTGCCAGCAGCGTCGGGACAGTTAATCAGCCCCAGCATTTT.

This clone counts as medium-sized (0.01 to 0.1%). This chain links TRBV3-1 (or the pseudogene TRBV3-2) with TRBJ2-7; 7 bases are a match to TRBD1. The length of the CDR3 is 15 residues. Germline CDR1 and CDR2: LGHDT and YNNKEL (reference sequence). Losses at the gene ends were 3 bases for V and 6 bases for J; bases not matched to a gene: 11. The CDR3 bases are TGTGCCAGCAGCCAGGGACAGCCCTTAATTTCCGAGCAGTACTTC. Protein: CASSQGQPLISEQYF.

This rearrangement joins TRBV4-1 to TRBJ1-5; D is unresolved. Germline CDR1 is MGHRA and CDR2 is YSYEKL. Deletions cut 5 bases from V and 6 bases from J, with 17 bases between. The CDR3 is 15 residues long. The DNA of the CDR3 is TGCGCCAGCAGCAGAGTTGTCGGTGTAGCTCAGCCCCAGCATTTT. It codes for CASSRVVGVAQPQHF.

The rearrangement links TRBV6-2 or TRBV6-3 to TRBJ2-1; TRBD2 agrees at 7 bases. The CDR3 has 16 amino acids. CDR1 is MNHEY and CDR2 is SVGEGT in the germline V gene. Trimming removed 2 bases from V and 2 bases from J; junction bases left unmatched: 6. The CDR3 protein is CASSYHGSGPYNEQFF. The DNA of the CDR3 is TGTGCCAGCAGTTACCATGGTAGCGGGCCCTACAATGAGCAGTTCTTC.

This chain's CDR3 is CASSSRQNIQYF. The CDR3 nucleotides are TGTGCCAGCAGTTCCCGGCAAAACATTCAGTACTTC. The chain combines TRBV27 with TRBJ2-4; no firm D call. V was clipped by 4 bases and J by 5 bases, with 6 bases between them. The CDR3 has 12 residues. Germline V gives CDR1 MNHEY, CDR2 SMNVEV (reference sequence).

The CDR3 loop is CASSVLGLNTGELFF. CDR3 DNA sequence: TGTGCCAGCAGCGTATTGGGCCTGAACACCGGGGAGCTGTTTTTT. The chain links TRBV9 to TRBJ2-2; D is ambiguous. Trimming removed 1 base from V and 1 base from J, with 8 bases in between. The CDR3 consists of 15 residues. Germline V gene data show CDR1 as SGDLS and CDR2 as YYNGEE.

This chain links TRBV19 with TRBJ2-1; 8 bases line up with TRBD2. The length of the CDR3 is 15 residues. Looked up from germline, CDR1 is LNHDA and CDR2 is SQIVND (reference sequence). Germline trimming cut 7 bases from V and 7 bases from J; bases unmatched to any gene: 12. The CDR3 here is CASTHGAGGRNEQFF. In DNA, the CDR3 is TGTGCCAGTACCCACGGGGCGGGAGGCCGGAATGAGCAGTTCTTC.

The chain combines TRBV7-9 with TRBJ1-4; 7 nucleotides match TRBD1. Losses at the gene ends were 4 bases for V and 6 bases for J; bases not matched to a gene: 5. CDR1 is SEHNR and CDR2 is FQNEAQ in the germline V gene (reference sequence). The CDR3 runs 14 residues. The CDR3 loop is CASSYGTVHEKLFF. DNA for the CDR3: TGTGCCAGCAGCTATGGGACAGTACATGAAAAACTGTTTTTT. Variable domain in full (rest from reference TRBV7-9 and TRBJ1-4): DTGVSQNPRHKITKRGQNVTFRCDPISEHNRLYWYRQTLGQGPEFLTYFQNEAQLEKSRLLSDRFSAERPKGSFSTLEIQRTEQGDSAMYLCASSYGTVHEKLFFGSGTQLSVL.

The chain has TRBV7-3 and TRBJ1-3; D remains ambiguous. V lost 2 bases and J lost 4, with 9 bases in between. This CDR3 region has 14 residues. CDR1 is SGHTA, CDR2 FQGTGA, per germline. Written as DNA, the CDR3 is TGTGCCAGCAGCTTATGGGCAGGAGGAAACACCATATATTTT. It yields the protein CASSLWAGGNTIYF.

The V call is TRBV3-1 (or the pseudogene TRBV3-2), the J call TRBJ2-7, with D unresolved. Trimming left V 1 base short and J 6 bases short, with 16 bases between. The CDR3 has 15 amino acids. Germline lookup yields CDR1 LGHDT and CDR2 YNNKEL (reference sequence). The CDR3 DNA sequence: TGTGCCAGCAGCCAAGTTCAACTTAGTACTCGCGAGCAGTACTTC. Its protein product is CASSQVQLSTREQYF.

The chain's CDR3 is CASSPITSGIGYEQYF. As DNA, the CDR3 is TGCGCCAGCAGCCCTATAACTAGCGGGATAGGTTACGAGCAGTACTTC. The V and J genes are TRBV4-1 and TRBJ2-7; TRBD2 agrees at 10 bases. Per germline, CDR1 MGHRA and CDR2 YSYEKL. V lost 4 bases and J lost 4; bases outside the gene matches: 10. This CDR3 has 16 residues.

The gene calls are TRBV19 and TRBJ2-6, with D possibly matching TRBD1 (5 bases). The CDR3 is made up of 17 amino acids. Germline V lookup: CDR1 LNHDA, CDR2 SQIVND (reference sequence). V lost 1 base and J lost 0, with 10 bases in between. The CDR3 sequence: CASSIGQGLSGANVLTF. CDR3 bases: TGTGCCAGTAGTATAGGGCAGGGCCTCTCTGGGGCCAACGTCCTGACTTTC.

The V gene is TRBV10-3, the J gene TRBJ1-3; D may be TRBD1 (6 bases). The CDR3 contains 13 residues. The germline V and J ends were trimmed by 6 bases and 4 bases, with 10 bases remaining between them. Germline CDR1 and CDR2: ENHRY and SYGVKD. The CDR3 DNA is TGTGCCATCAGATCACAGGGCGGAAACACCATATATTTT. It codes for CAIRSQGGNTIYF.

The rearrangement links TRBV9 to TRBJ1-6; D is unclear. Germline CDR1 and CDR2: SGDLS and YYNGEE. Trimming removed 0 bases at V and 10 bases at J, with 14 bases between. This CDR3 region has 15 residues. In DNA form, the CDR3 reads TGTGCCAGCAGCGTAGGGTCAGGAGTACGCTCACCCCTCCACTTT. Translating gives CASSVGSGVRSPLHF.

CDR3 coding DNA: TGTGCCAGCAGCTTAAGCCCCGACCCTAGGGTTTACGAGCAGTACTTC. The encoded protein is CASSLSPDPRVYEQYF. The chain recombines TRBV11-2 with TRBJ2-7; unclear D gene. There are 16 residues in the CDR3. The germline CDR1 and CDR2 sequences are SGHAT and FQNNGV. The V and J ends lost 2 bases and 4 bases respectively, with 18 bases between them.

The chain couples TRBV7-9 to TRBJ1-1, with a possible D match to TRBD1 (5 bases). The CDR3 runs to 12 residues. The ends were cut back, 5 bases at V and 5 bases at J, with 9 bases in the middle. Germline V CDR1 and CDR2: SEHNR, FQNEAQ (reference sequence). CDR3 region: CASSRTLTEAFF. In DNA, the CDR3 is TGTGCCAGCAGCCGGACATTGACTGAAGCTTTCTTT.

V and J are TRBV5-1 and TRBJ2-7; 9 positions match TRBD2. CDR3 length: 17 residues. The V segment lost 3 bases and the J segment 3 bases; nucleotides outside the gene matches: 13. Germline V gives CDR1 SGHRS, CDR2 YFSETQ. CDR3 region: CASSSLGGVAGVYEQYF. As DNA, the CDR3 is TGCGCCAGCAGCTCCCTTGGTGGGGTAGCGGGGGTCTACGAGCAGTACTTC.

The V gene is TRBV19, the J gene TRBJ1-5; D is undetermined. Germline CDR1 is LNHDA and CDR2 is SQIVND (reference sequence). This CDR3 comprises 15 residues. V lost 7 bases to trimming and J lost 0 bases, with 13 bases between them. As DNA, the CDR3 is TGTGCCAGTACCCTCGCCGGGCGTAGCAATCAGCCCCAGCATTTT. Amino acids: CASTLAGRSNQPQHF.

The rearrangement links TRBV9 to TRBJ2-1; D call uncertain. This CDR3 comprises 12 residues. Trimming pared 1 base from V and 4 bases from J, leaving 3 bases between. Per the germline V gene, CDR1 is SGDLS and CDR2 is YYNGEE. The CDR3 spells CASSVNYNEQFF. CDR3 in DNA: TGTGCCAGCAGCGTAAATTACAATGAGCAGTTCTTC. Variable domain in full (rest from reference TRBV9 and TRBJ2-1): DSGVTQTPKHLITATGQRVTLRCSPRSGDLSVYWYQQSLDQGLQFLIQYYNGEERAKGNILERFSAQQFPDLHSELNLSSLELGDSALYFCASSVNYNEQFFGPGTRLTVL.